The 28 T cell receptor beta chains reported below all come from one sample, sequenced in a study of blood T cell repertoires in COVID-19. Produced via immunoSEQ multiplex PCR; TCRdb's table is partial and in-frame only. The top ten clones hold 1.2% of a sample with almost 85,000 clones, around 89% of them seen once. The sequencing input was PBMCs or T cells enriched from blood (not recorded which). The source of these receptors is a woman aged 45-59 years with acute COVID-19.

The chain has TRBV4-2 and TRBJ1-1, with D perhaps matching TRBD1 (5 bases). CDR1 and CDR2 (germline): LGHNA, YNFKEQ. V lost 2 bases, J lost 1 base, and 11 bases lay in between. The CDR3 spans 15 residues. The CDR3 protein is CASSQPPGGNTEAFF. Written as DNA, the CDR3 is TGTGCCAGCAGCCAACCTCCCGGGGGGAACACTGAAGCTTTCTTT.

The J gene is TRBJ1-2, the V gene TRBV6-1; D remains unclear. Per the germline V gene, CDR1 is MNHNS and CDR2 is SASEGT. Trimming shortened V by 1 base and J by 2 bases, and 5 bases separated the two germline ends. The CDR3 consists of 13 residues. CDR3 sequence: CASSEGRNYGYTF. Here the CDR3 DNA reads TGTGCCAGCAGTGAAGGGCGGAACTATGGCTACACCTTC.

The chain joins TRBV7-9 to TRBJ1-2; D possibly corresponds to TRBD1 (6 bases). The CDR3 contains 16 residues. Between the trimmed V and J ends, which lost 5 bases and 6 bases, there was a span of 22 bases. Germline assignment: CDR1 SEHNR and CDR2 FQNEAQ (reference sequence). The CDR3 coding sequence is TGTGCCAGCAGCCCGAGACCCGGGACACCTGGCGATGGCTACACCTTC. It translates to CASSPRPGTPGDGYTF. The variable domain in full, completed from reference TRBV7-9 and TRBJ1-2, reads DTGVSQNPRHKITKRGQNVTFRCDPISEHNRLYWYRQTLGQGPEFLTYFQNEAQLEKSRLLSDRFSAERPKGSFSTLEIQRTEQGDSAMYLCASSPRPGTPGDGYTFGSGTRLTVV.

The rearrangement uses TRBV7-2 and TRBJ2-7, with D perhaps matching TRBD2 (6 bases). V shed 2 bases and J shed 2 bases, with 13 bases lying between them. CDR1 and CDR2 (germline): SGHTA, FQGNSA. This CDR3 has 15 amino acids. For the CDR3, the DNA is TGTGCCAGCAGCTTAAGTAGCGGAACTACCTACGAGCAGTACTTC. As protein: CASSLSSGTTYEQYF.

The rearrangement links TRBV7-9 to TRBJ2-5, with D unresolved. There are 13 residues in the CDR3. Germline lookup yields CDR1 SEHNR and CDR2 FQNEAQ (reference sequence). Trimming removed 2 bases from V and 5 bases from J, with 9 bases in between. CDR3 nucleotide sequence: TGTGCCAGCAGCTTATATGAGGTTGAGACCCAGTACTTC. Its translation: CASSLYEVETQYF.

The V call is TRBV5-4, the J call TRBJ2-7; D is uncertain. The V gene lost 5 bases and the J gene lost 3 bases, with 15 bases spanning the gap. Germline-derived CDR1 and CDR2 are SGHNT and YYREEE (reference sequence). CDR3 size: 14 residues. The CDR3 sequence is CASRDDGALYEQYF. In DNA, the CDR3 is TGTGCCAGCAGAGATGATGGAGCACTCTACGAGCAGTACTTC.

This sequence joins TRBV7-9 and TRBJ1-1, with a tentative D call TRBD1 (5 bases). CDR3 length: 13 residues. The V end was cut by 4 bases, the J end by 2 bases, with 8 bases between. Germline CDR1 is SEHNR and CDR2 is FQNEAQ (reference sequence). CDR3 in DNA: TGTGCCAGCAGCTACGACAGTAACACTGAAGCTTTCTTT. Amino acid sequence: CASSYDSNTEAFF. Based on the CDR3 plus reference TRBV7-9 and TRBJ1-1, the full variable domain is DTGVSQNPRHKITKRGQNVTFRCDPISEHNRLYWYRQTLGQGPEFLTYFQNEAQLEKSRLLSDRFSAERPKGSFSTLEIQRTEQGDSAMYLCASSYDSNTEAFFGQGTRLTVV.

This clone has a handful of counts. V gene TRBV19 combines with J gene TRBJ1-2; tentative D call: TRBD1 (5 bases). Trimming removed 3 bases at V and 1 base at J, with 12 bases between. The CDR3 loop spans 15 amino acids. Germline assignment: CDR1 LNHDA and CDR2 SQIVND (reference sequence). The CDR3 loop reads CASSMVGDSNYGYTF. The CDR3 region has the DNA TGTGCCAGTAGTATGGTGGGTGACAGTAACTATGGCTACACCTTC.

CDR3 DNA: TGTGCCAGCAGTGAGACAGGGTATAGCAATCAGCCCCAGCATTTT. It yields the protein CASSETGYSNQPQHF. V is TRBV6-1 and J is TRBJ1-5, with 7 bases that match TRBD1. The CDR3 is 15 residues long. Per germline, CDR1 MNHNS and CDR2 SASEGT. The ends lost 3 bases at V and 0 bases at J; junction bases unmatched: 2.

The chain carries TRBV7-3 and TRBJ1-5, with D maybe TRBD1 (5 bases). The length of the CDR3 is 19 residues. The germline V gene encodes CDR1 SGHTA and CDR2 FQGTGA. V lost 0 bases, J lost 6 bases, and 24 bases lay in between. The CDR3, as DNA: TGTGCCAGCAGCTTAACGGAGCCAGGGCTAGTAGTGGGGCTTCAGCCCCAGCATTTT. As protein: CASSLTEPGLVVGLQPQHF. The full variable domain, in which reference TRBV7-3 and TRBJ1-5 provide the parts outside the CDR3, is GAGVSQTPSNKVTEKGKYVELRCDPISGHTALYWYRQSLGQGPEFLIYFQGTGAADDSGLPNDRFFAVRPEGSVSTLKIQRTERGDSAVYLCASSLTEPGLVVGLQPQHFGDGTRLSIL.

The rearrangement joins TRBV7-3 to TRBJ2-1; 12 bases line up with TRBD2. Per germline, CDR1 SGHTA and CDR2 FQGTGA. The CDR3 runs to 15 residues. The ends lost 5 bases at V and 4 bases at J; junction bases unmatched: 3. The CDR3 DNA sequence: TGTGCCAGCAGCCGGACTAGCGGGGCATACAATGAGCAGTTCTTC. This codes for CASSRTSGAYNEQFF.

This chain joins TRBV5-1 and TRBJ1-1; the match to TRBD1 covers 8 bases. Germline values: CDR1 SGHRS, CDR2 YFSETQ. The CDR3 has 15 residues. Germline trimming cut 4 bases from V and 1 base from J; bases unmatched to any gene: 6. As DNA, the CDR3 is TGCGCCAGCAGCAAAGACGGACAGGGGAACACTGAAGCTTTCTTT. Protein: CASSKDGQGNTEAFF. The full variable domain, in which reference TRBV5-1 and TRBJ1-1 provide the parts outside the CDR3, is KAGVTQTPRYLIKTRGQQVTLSCSPISGHRSVSWYQQTPGQGLQFLFEYFSETQRNKGNFPGRFSGRQFSNSRSEMNVSTLELGDSALYLCASSKDGQGNTEAFFGQGTRLTVV.

The chain carries TRBV7-2 and TRBJ2-7; D is ambiguous. Germline V gene lookup returns CDR1 SGHTA and CDR2 FQGNSA. This CDR3 has 12 amino acids. Trimming took 3 bases from V and 5 from J, leaving 8 bases between them. CDR3 nucleotides: TGTGCCAGCAGCTTTGCTCGGGACGAGCAGTACTTC. Amino acid sequence: CASSFARDEQYF.

The V and J genes are TRBV5-4 and TRBJ1-2; D remains unclear. V lost 4 bases and J lost 6, with 16 bases in between. This CDR3 has 14 amino acids. Germline V CDR1 and CDR2: SGHNT, YYREEE (reference sequence). Here the CDR3 DNA reads TGTGCCAGCAGCCCACAAATGGGAGAGAATGGCTACACCTTC. Protein product: CASSPQMGENGYTF.

V and J are TRBV27 and TRBJ1-5; maybe TRBD1 (5 bases). V dropped 3 bases and J dropped 1 base, with 7 bases sitting between them. Germline CDR1 is MNHEY and CDR2 is SMNVEV (reference sequence). There are 14 residues in the CDR3. CDR3 in amino acids: CASSLGRSNQPQHF. Here the CDR3 DNA reads TGTGCCAGCAGTTTGGGGCGGAGCAATCAGCCCCAGCATTTT.

The V and J genes are TRBV2 and TRBJ1-1, with D tentatively TRBD1 (5 bases). This CDR3 contains 11 residues. The V end was cut by 6 bases, the J end by 7 bases, with 9 bases between. Germline loops: CDR1 SNHLY, CDR2 FYNNEI. DNA for the CDR3: TGTGCCAGCAGAGCGGGGGGTGAAGCTTTCTTT. Translating it yields CASRAGGEAFF.

The chain recombines TRBV7-9 with TRBJ1-1; D gene ambiguous. CDR1 and CDR2 (germline): SEHNR, FQNEAQ (reference sequence). There are 12 residues in the CDR3. V was clipped by 3 bases and J by 4 bases, with 6 bases between them. CDR3 residues: CASSFSGTEAFF. The CDR3 nucleotides are TGTGCCAGCAGCTTCTCCGGCACTGAAGCTTTCTTT.

In DNA, the CDR3 is TGTGCCAGCTCACGAAACCACGGCGGAGAGGCAAAACTGTTTTTT. Protein: CASSRNHGGEAKLFF. The gene calls are TRBV18 and TRBJ1-4; unclear D gene. The V gene's germline CDR1 is KGHSH and CDR2 LQKENI. The CDR3 sequence is 15 residues long. V lost 4 bases and J lost 10, with 19 bases in between.

CDR3 sequence: CASSESGQSYTEAFF. CDR3 bases: TGTGCCAGCAGTGAGAGCGGGCAGTCCTACACTGAAGCTTTCTTT. The J gene is TRBJ1-1, the V gene TRBV2; no firm D call. This CDR3 contains 15 residues. Trimming left V 3 bases short and J 3 bases short, with 14 bases between. Germline V gene sequence: CDR1 SNHLY, CDR2 FYNNEI. The whole variable domain, filled in from reference TRBV2 and TRBJ1-1, reads EPEVTQTPSHQVTQMGQEVILRCVPISNHLYFYWYRQILGQKVEFLVSFYNNEISEKSEIFDDQFSVERPDGSNFTLKIRSTKLEDSAMYFCASSESGQSYTEAFFGQGTRLTVV.

The gene calls are TRBV29-1 and TRBJ1-2; weak D call: TRBD1 (5 bases). The germline gives CDR1 SQVTM, CDR2 ANQGSEA. V lost 6 bases, J lost 2 bases, and 10 bases lay in between. The CDR3 runs 12 residues. The CDR3: CSVETGNYGYTF. DNA of the CDR3: TGCAGCGTGGAAACAGGCAACTATGGCTACACCTTC.

This chain joins TRBV9 and TRBJ2-1; 7 bases are a match to TRBD2. Germline V lookup: CDR1 SGDLS, CDR2 YYNGEE. CDR3 size: 14 residues. The junction had 4 bases not matched to a gene; V was cut back by 4 bases and J by 3 bases. CDR3 protein: CASSTAGLYNEQFF. The CDR3 DNA reads as TGTGCCAGCAGCACAGCGGGACTCTACAATGAGCAGTTCTTC.

V gene TRBV11-2 combines with J gene TRBJ2-1; 11 nucleotides agree with TRBD2. This CDR3 is built from 15 residues. Germline values: CDR1 SGHAT, CDR2 FQNNGV. V lost 5 bases, J lost 4 bases, and 4 bases stayed unmatched. The CDR3 DNA reads as TGTGCCAGCAGCCAGACTAGCGGGGATTACAATGAGCAGTTCTTC. Translated: CASSQTSGDYNEQFF.

This rearrangement joins TRBV6-5 to TRBJ2-7; no reliable D call. Per the germline V gene, CDR1 is MNHEY and CDR2 is SVGAGI. The CDR3 is 14 residues long. V lost 7 bases, J lost 2 bases, and 15 bases lay in between. The CDR3: CASKVALVTYEQYF. The DNA of the CDR3 is TGTGCCAGCAAGGTGGCCCTAGTAACCTACGAGCAGTACTTC.

The V gene is TRBV4-3, the J gene TRBJ2-5; D gene uncertain. Trimming took off 0 bases at V and 2 bases at J, with 10 bases between the two ends. Germline assignment: CDR1 LGHNA and CDR2 YSLEER. This CDR3 spans 15 amino acids. Here the CDR3 reads CASSQDLTVQETQYF. CDR3 DNA sequence: TGCGCCAGCAGCCAAGATCTCACGGTGCAAGAGACCCAGTACTTC.

This rearrangement joins TRBV6-4 to TRBJ2-3; TRBD1 matches 9 bases. The CDR3 loop spans 14 amino acids. V shed 5 bases, J shed 5 bases, and the junction held 5 bases outside the gene matches. Germline V lookup: CDR1 MRHNA, CDR2 SNTAGT. CDR3 coding DNA: TGTGCCAGCAGTCAGGGACAGGGTCGAGATACGCAGTATTTT. This codes for CASSQGQGRDTQYF.

The chain combines TRBV30 with TRBJ1-2; D is perhaps TRBD1 (5 bases). V was trimmed by 0 bases and J by 4 bases, leaving 12 bases between them. The CDR3 is 14 residues long. Germline CDR1 reads GTSNPN; CDR2 reads SVGIG (reference sequence). CDR3 nucleotide sequence: TGTGCCTGGAGTGTACCGGCGGGACCCTATGGCTACACCTTC. It yields the protein CAWSVPAGPYGYTF.

The chain employs TRBV7-2 and TRBJ1-5; D is unresolved. The CDR3 covers 15 residues. Germline CDR1 and CDR2: SGHTA and FQGNSA. V lost 5 bases and J 2 bases, leaving 13 bases between the germline ends. The CDR3 DNA follows: TGTGCCAGCAGCCCGACCCCCCAGGGCAATCAGCCCCAGCATTTT. Translation: CASSPTPQGNQPQHF.

The chain employs TRBV19 and TRBJ2-1; 12 nucleotides agree with TRBD2. CDR3 size: 15 residues. Trimming removed 5 bases from V and 6 bases from J; junction bases left unmatched: 5. Germline CDR1 and CDR2: LNHDA and SQIVND (reference sequence). The CDR3 spells CASSSSGRAGNEQFF. DNA for the CDR3: TGTGCCAGTAGTTCTAGCGGGAGGGCCGGCAATGAGCAGTTCTTC. The whole variable domain, remainder taken from reference TRBV19 and TRBJ2-1, is DGGITQSPKYLFRKEGQNVTLSCEQNLNHDAMYWYRQDPGQGLRLIYYSQIVNDFQKGDIAEGYSVSREKKESFPLTVTSAQKNPTAFYLCASSSSGRAGNEQFFGPGTRLTVL.